The entry that follows covers one TCR beta chain sequence. Its antigen is unidentified. This CDR3 spans 14 amino acids. V lost 3 bases, J lost 12 bases, and 10 bases stayed unmatched. Germline CDR1 is KGHSH and CDR2 is LQKENI. The intended depth for sequencing was 1 in 200,000 to 1 in 1 million T cells. Assay used: immunoSEQ multiplex PCR; TCRdb lists only in-frame clones, some missing. In the table there are approximately 84,000 clones, 70% to 80% of which are singletons. This sample was included in a study of cytotoxic CD8 clonotypes in ibrutinib-treated CLL. Study-level points and caveats: Elevated clonality accompanied ibrutinib response, with a return toward baseline values at progression.

This chain uses TRBV18 with TRBJ2-1; 8 bases map to TRBD2. The clonotype was recovered from a human donor with chronic lymphocytic leukemia. The sequencing used PBMCs, collected after 12 months of ibrutinib treatment. CDR3 amino acids: CASSPWTSSPRQFF. The DNA for the CDR3 is TGTGCCAGCTCACCGTGGACTAGCAGCCCACGGCAGTTCTTC.